Following are 31 T cell receptor beta chains from one sample sequenced in a study of blood T cell repertoires in COVID-19. Profiling relied on immunoSEQ multiplex PCR, and the TCRdb table lists in-frame clones only, not all of them. Among about 150,000 clones listed, roughly 80% were seen once. The material sequenced was PBMCs or T cells enriched from blood (not recorded which). The origin of the receptors is a woman in her forties who had recovered from COVID-19.

The chain combines TRBV29-1 with TRBJ1-2, with TRBD1 identical over 8 bases. J gave up 7 bases and V 1 base, and 11 bases lay outside the gene matches. Germline assignment: CDR1 SQVTM and CDR2 ANQGSEA. This CDR3 region has 15 residues. The CDR3 nucleotides are TGCAGCGTTGAAGCGGGACAGGACCCCCGCCGTGGCTACACCTTC. Amino acid sequence: CSVEAGQDPRRGYTF.

The chain carries TRBV4-1 and TRBJ2-1, with 11 nucleotides matching TRBD2. The length of the CDR3 is 20 residues. CDR1 and CDR2 (germline): MGHRA, YSYEKL. J was trimmed by 3 bases and V by 1 base; bases with no gene match: 14. CDR3 sequence reads: CASSQVGSGGANSGYNEQFF. The CDR3 nucleotides read TGCGCCAGCAGCCAAGTCGGTAGCGGGGGGGCCAATTCGGGCTACAATGAGCAGTTCTTC.

This clone was seen just once. This rearrangement joins TRBV2 to TRBJ1-5; no clear D gene. The V end lost 8 bases, the J end lost 0 bases, and 11 bases lay between the germline ends. This CDR3 region has 14 residues. Germline V gives CDR1 SNHLY, CDR2 FYNNEI. This CDR3 reads CASRGSNSNQPQHF. The CDR3 coding sequence is TGTGCCAGCCGAGGTTCGAATAGCAATCAGCCCCAGCATTTT.

The chain employs TRBV6-5 and TRBJ2-7, with 7 bases matching TRBD1. V shed 4 bases and J 2 bases; nucleotides not matched to a gene: 8. Germline CDR1 is MNHEY and CDR2 is SVGAGI. The CDR3 is 15 amino acids. The CDR3 nucleotides read TGTGCCAGCAGTTTCTCGGGACAGTTACCCTACGAGCAGTACTTC. Amino acids: CASSFSGQLPYEQYF.

The genes are TRBV11-3 and TRBJ2-7; 7 bases are shared with TRBD1. This CDR3 contains 14 residues. The V gene's germline CDR1 is SGHNT and CDR2 YENEEA. Trimming took 5 bases from V and 2 from J; bases not matched to a gene: 6. The CDR3 loop is CASSPRDRPYEQYF. DNA of the CDR3: TGTGCCAGCAGCCCCCGGGACAGACCCTACGAGCAGTACTTC.

This chain joins TRBV19 and TRBJ1-2; TRBD1 matches 7 bases. Germline-derived CDR1 and CDR2 are LNHDA and SQIVND (reference sequence). This CDR3 region has 14 residues. V lost 10 bases, J lost 2 bases, and 10 bases stayed unmatched. DNA for the CDR3: TGTGCCACCCCGACAGGGAAGAGAAACTATGGCTACACCTTC. Protein: CATPTGKRNYGYTF.

The CDR3 bases are TGTGCCAGCAGCCAAGAAGGGTCGCGGGGGGCGCACGAGCAGTTCTTC. This sequence encodes CASSQEGSRGAHEQFF. The chain joins TRBV3-1 (or the pseudogene TRBV3-2) to TRBJ2-1; 8 bases are a match to TRBD2. From germline, CDR1 is LGHDT and CDR2 YNNKEL (reference sequence). V gave up 0 bases and J gave up 10 bases; unmatched junction bases: 11. CDR3 length equals 16 residues.

The chain has TRBV1 and TRBJ1-6; TRBD1 is the table's D call and was not checked against the DNA. TRBV1 is given as a pseudogene. The CDR3 is 15 residues long. For the CDR3, the DNA is TGCACCAGCAGCCAAGGACAGCTCTATAATTCACCCCTCCACTTT. Its translation is CTSSQGQLYNSPLHF.

In its sample, this clone was seen once. V gene TRBV4-2 combines with J gene TRBJ2-7; D is perhaps TRBD1 (7 bases). In germline, CDR1 is LGHNA, CDR2 YNFKEQ. This CDR3 has 17 residues. Trimming left V 3 bases short and J 1 base short, with 19 bases between. The CDR3 here is CASSHPYLQGTSYEQYF. Written as DNA, the CDR3 is TGTGCCAGCAGCCACCCCTACCTACAGGGGACTTCCTACGAGCAGTACTTC.

As concerns this clone: Sequence at one end of the junction differs from germline and may be a read error. This rearrangement joins TRBV28 to TRBJ2-1; the match to TRBD1 covers 8 bases. CDR1 and CDR2 (germline): MDHEN, SYDVKM. The CDR3 is made up of 14 amino acids. CDR3 loop: CASSLYRGYTEQFF. Written as DNA, the CDR3 is TGTGCCAGCAGTTTATACAGGGGGTACACTGAGCAGTTCTTC.

This sequence joins TRBV5-5 and TRBJ1-3, with TRBD1 matching over 10 bases. Germline values: CDR1 SGHKS, CDR2 YYEKEE (reference sequence). Losses at the gene ends were 0 bases for V and 4 bases for J; bases not matched to a gene: 7. The CDR3 is 17 amino acids. The CDR3 protein is CASSLGGTGALGNTIYF. The CDR3 DNA reads TGTGCCAGCAGCTTGGGGGGGACAGGGGCGTTAGGAAACACCATATATTTT.

This chain joins TRBV30 and TRBJ1-5, with 11 bases matching TRBD1. The V and J ends lost 0 bases and 7 bases, in that order; junction bases with no gene match: 5. Germline V gene sequence: CDR1 GTSNPN, CDR2 SVGIG (reference sequence). CDR3 size: 15 residues. CDR3: CAWSVWGQGDQPQHF. DNA of the CDR3: TGTGCCTGGAGTGTATGGGGACAGGGGGACCAGCCCCAGCATTTT.

In nucleotides, the CDR3 is TGTGCCAGCACTAACCGCCCTGGGACTGGCAATGAGCAGTTCTTC. This encodes CASTNRPGTGNEQFF. V and J are TRBV6-5 and TRBJ2-1; possible D gene TRBD2, 6 bases. CDR3 length equals 15 residues. V was shortened by 7 bases and J by 6 bases, with 19 bases between the two germline ends. CDR1 is MNHEY, CDR2 SVGAGI, per germline.

The chain has TRBV9 and TRBJ1-5; D remains unclear. Looked up from germline, CDR1 is SGDLS and CDR2 is YYNGEE. This CDR3 is built from 13 residues. With 0 bases removed from V and 4 bases from J, the gap between germline ends came to 5 bases. CDR3 DNA sequence: TGTGCCAGCAGCGTAGGACTAAATCAGCCCCAGCATTTT. It translates to CASSVGLNQPQHF. Complete variable domain (other parts from reference TRBV9 and TRBJ1-5): DSGVTQTPKHLITATGQRVTLRCSPRSGDLSVYWYQQSLDQGLQFLIQYYNGEERAKGNILERFSAQQFPDLHSELNLSSLELGDSALYFCASSVGLNQPQHFGDGTRLSIL.

The chain employs TRBV10-1 and TRBJ2-3; the match to TRBD2 covers 13 bases. The CDR3 length is 15 residues. The V segment lost 6 bases and the J segment 6 bases; nucleotides outside the gene matches: 6. The V gene's germline CDR1 is WNHNN and CDR2 SYGVQD (reference sequence). The CDR3 region is CASSRTSGGRDTQYF. CDR3 nucleotide sequence: TGCGCCAGCAGCAGGACTAGCGGGGGACGGGATACGCAGTATTTT.

The CDR3 nucleotides are TGTGCCAGCAGTCCCGTCGGGTACGAGCAGTACTTC. Its translation: CASSPVGYEQYF. This chain connects TRBV27 to TRBJ2-7, with no clear D. Per germline, CDR1 MNHEY and CDR2 SMNVEV (reference sequence). Trimming took off 5 bases at V and 4 bases at J, with 9 bases between the two ends. This CDR3 is built from 12 residues.

The V gene is TRBV4-1, the J gene TRBJ2-7, with 7 bases matching TRBD2. With V trimmed by 1 base and J by 1 base, 13 bases remained unmatched. The germline V gene has CDR1 MGHRA and CDR2 YSYEKL. The CDR3 has 18 residues. The CDR3 here is CASSQGPRASGLSYEQYF. For the CDR3, the DNA is TGCGCCAGCAGCCAAGGACCCAGGGCTAGCGGACTTTCCTACGAGCAGTACTTC.

This clone showed up just a few times. The V call is TRBV5-6, the J call TRBJ2-3; no clear D gene. Trimming stripped 0 bases from V and 2 bases from J, with 13 bases between. The germline V gene encodes CDR1 SGHDT and CDR2 YYEEEE. The CDR3 consists of 16 residues. The CDR3 bases are TGTGCCAGCAGCTTGGGCGGTCCTTTATACACAGATACGCAGTATTTT. It yields the protein CASSLGGPLYTDTQYF.

The rearrangement uses TRBV7-3 and TRBJ2-3; 8 positions match TRBD1. This CDR3 contains 22 residues. Per germline, CDR1 SGHTA and CDR2 FQGTGA. The junction had 23 bases not matched to a gene; V was cut back by 1 base and J by 2 bases. The CDR3 reads CASSLKRMDRDHLNFPTDTQYF. The CDR3, as DNA: TGTGCCAGCAGCTTAAAGAGAATGGACAGGGACCATCTCAATTTTCCCACAGATACGCAGTATTTT.

The chain carries TRBV5-1 and TRBJ1-1; 9 bases align to TRBD1. Germline CDR1 is SGHRS and CDR2 is YFSETQ. The CDR3 is 14 amino acids. V shed 4 bases, J shed 4 bases, and the junction held 5 bases outside the gene matches. The CDR3 here is CASSPSTGGTEAFF. The CDR3 bases are TGCGCCAGCAGCCCCTCGACAGGGGGCACTGAAGCTTTCTTT.

The V call is TRBV21-1, the J call TRBJ2-1; TRBD2 reflects the table's D call only, with no check against the DNA. TRBV21-1 has pseudogene status. The CDR3 contains 17 residues. The CDR3 spells CASSRPRKREVRYEQFF. The CDR3 DNA reads TGTGCCAGCAGCCGGCCCCGCAAGCGGGAGGTGCGGTATGAGCAGTTCTTC.

J is TRBJ2-1 and V is TRBV4-2; 9 bases fit TRBD2. This CDR3 comprises 18 residues. Per germline, CDR1 LGHNA and CDR2 YNFKEQ. The J segment lost 0 bases and the V segment lost 1 base, leaving 7 bases of the junction unmatched. CDR3 nucleotides: TGTGCCAGCAGCCAAGGGGTCCTAGCGGGGATCTCCTACAATGAGCAGTTCTTC. Its translation: CASSQGVLAGISYNEQFF.

The chain combines TRBV2 with TRBJ1-1, with 8 nucleotides matching TRBD1. The length of the CDR3 is 15 residues. Germline lookup yields CDR1 SNHLY and CDR2 FYNNEI. After removal of 4 bases from V and 1 base from J, the junction contained 5 bases not matched to a gene. CDR3 protein: CASSVKGQGNTEAFF. CDR3 nucleotide sequence: TGTGCCAGCAGTGTCAAAGGACAGGGGAACACTGAAGCTTTCTTT. Full variable domain (missing parts from reference TRBV2 and TRBJ1-1): EPEVTQTPSHQVTQMGQEVILRCVPISNHLYFYWYRQILGQKVEFLVSFYNNEISEKSEIFDDQFSVERPDGSNFTLKIRSTKLEDSAMYFCASSVKGQGNTEAFFGQGTRLTVV.

The chain has TRBV2 and TRBJ1-6; possible D gene TRBD1, 5 bases. Germline CDR1 SNHLY, CDR2 FYNNEI. The CDR3 length is 14 residues. Trimming left V 7 bases short and J 7 bases short, with 14 bases between. The CDR3 sequence is CASTGSGRNSPLHF. CDR3 nucleotides: TGTGCCAGCACCGGGTCAGGGCGCAATTCACCCCTCCACTTT.

The chain couples TRBV5-1 to TRBJ2-2; TRBD1 might be the D (6 bases). The CDR3 totals 16 residues. Trimming cost V 4 bases and J 0 bases, with 13 bases left between them. Looked up from germline, CDR1 is SGHRS and CDR2 is YFSETQ. The CDR3: CASSTGQLANTGELFF. Written as DNA, the CDR3 is TGCGCCAGCAGCACAGGACAGCTCGCGAACACCGGGGAGCTGTTTTTT.

The chain links TRBV5-1 to TRBJ2-3, with D perhaps matching TRBD2 (5 bases). CDR1 SGHRS and CDR2 YFSETQ come from the germline V gene. The CDR3 is 15 amino acids. V gave up 4 bases and J gave up 0 bases, with 12 bases separating them. The CDR3 is CASSTLSGSTDTQYF. CDR3 in DNA: TGCGCCAGCAGCACGTTAAGCGGAAGCACAGATACGCAGTATTTT.

A single count supports this clone. V gene TRBV19 combines with J gene TRBJ1-2; D remains ambiguous. V was shortened by 7 bases and J by 5 bases, with 20 bases between the two germline ends. The germline V gene encodes CDR1 LNHDA and CDR2 SQIVND (reference sequence). This CDR3 comprises 15 residues. The CDR3 region has the DNA TGTGCCAGTAAAGATGGAGGTCAGGTCCATTATGGCTACACCTTC. This codes for CASKDGGQVHYGYTF. The full variable domain, in which reference TRBV19 and TRBJ1-2 provide the parts outside the CDR3, is DGGITQSPKYLFRKEGQNVTLSCEQNLNHDAMYWYRQDPGQGLRLIYYSQIVNDFQKGDIAEGYSVSREKKESFPLTVTSAQKNPTAFYLCASKDGGQVHYGYTFGSGTRLTVV.

The J gene is TRBJ1-1, the V gene TRBV4-1; D is ambiguous. The CDR3 extends over 14 amino acids. V shed 4 bases and J shed 1 base, with 10 bases lying between them. Looked up from germline, CDR1 is MGHRA and CDR2 is YSYEKL. CDR3 in DNA: TGCGCCAGCAGCCCCTATGCGCAGAACACTGAAGCTTTCTTT. Protein sequence: CASSPYAQNTEAFF.

The chain has TRBV19 and TRBJ2-2, with TRBD2 matching 10 bases. The CDR3 is 15 amino acids. CDR1 is LNHDA, CDR2 SQIVND, per germline (reference sequence). Trimming at V came to 4 bases and at J to 7 bases, leaving 6 bases not matched to a gene. CDR3 DNA sequence: TGTGCCAGTAGTAACTCGGGACTAGCGAGCGGGGAGCTGTTTTTT. It is translated as CASSNSGLASGELFF.

The V and J genes are TRBV29-1 and TRBJ2-7; possibly TRBD1 for D (6 bases). The CDR3 extends over 12 amino acids. CDR1 and CDR2 from the germline V gene are SQVTM and ANQGSEA. With 7 bases removed from V and 3 bases from J, the gap between germline ends came to 13 bases. The CDR3 DNA is TGCAGCGAACAGGGTTACCACTACGAGCAGTACTTC. Encoded protein: CSEQGYHYEQYF.

V gene TRBV4-1 combines with J gene TRBJ2-7; 11 nucleotides align to TRBD1. V shed 3 bases and J 4 bases; nucleotides not matched to a gene: 17. This CDR3 has 19 amino acids. The germline gives CDR1 MGHRA, CDR2 YSYEKL. The CDR3, as DNA: TGCGCCAGCAGCCATTGGACAGGGGGCCGTTACTCCCCTACTTACGAGCAGTACTTC. The encoded protein is CASSHWTGGRYSPTYEQYF.